This T cell receptor beta chain was recorded in a study of control samples from healthy donors and cancer patients. The CDR3 loop spans 13 amino acids. The ends lost 4 bases at V and 8 bases at J; junction bases unmatched: 6. CDR1 and CDR2 from the germline V gene are MDHEN and SYDVKM. Sequencing was performed with immunoSEQ multiplex PCR; in TCRdb, only in-frame clones are kept and a portion is missing. In the table there are 100,000 to 150,000 clones, roughly 89% of which are singletons. This chain links TRBV28 with TRBJ1-2, with 8 bases identical to TRBD1. The receptor's source is a man aged 50 or older with head and neck cancer. The sample was PBMCs. Here the CDR3 DNA reads TGTGCCAGCAGTTCGGGACAGGATGACGGCTACACCTTC. Its protein is CASSSGQDDGYTF.